The following is a TCR beta chain sequence with its context. This may be a read error, as it is one base from a much larger clone. This sample is drawn from a study of kidney transplant recipient with SARS-CoV-2 infection. TCRdb re-derived calls from the reads in MiXCR, one entry per CDR3 protein. The sample yields roughly 230,000 distinct CDR3 sequences, around 26% seen once. V was shortened by 1 base and J by 4 bases, with 19 bases between the two germline ends. CDR3 length: 17 residues. Germline values: CDR1 SGHTA, CDR2 FQGNSA. The sequence was obtained from a male patient in his thirties who had COVID-19 and was a kidney transplant recipient. A share of the T cells may be of graft donor origin. V gene TRBV7-2 combines with J gene TRBJ1-2, with D hard to call. Sequenced material: a blood sample, taken at baseline and on day 111 from a kidney transplant recipient. CDR3 sequence reads: CASSLGFRDGKTYGYTF. CDR3 bases: TGTGCCAGCAGCTTAGGGTTCAGAGACGGAAAGACCTATGGCTACACCTTC.